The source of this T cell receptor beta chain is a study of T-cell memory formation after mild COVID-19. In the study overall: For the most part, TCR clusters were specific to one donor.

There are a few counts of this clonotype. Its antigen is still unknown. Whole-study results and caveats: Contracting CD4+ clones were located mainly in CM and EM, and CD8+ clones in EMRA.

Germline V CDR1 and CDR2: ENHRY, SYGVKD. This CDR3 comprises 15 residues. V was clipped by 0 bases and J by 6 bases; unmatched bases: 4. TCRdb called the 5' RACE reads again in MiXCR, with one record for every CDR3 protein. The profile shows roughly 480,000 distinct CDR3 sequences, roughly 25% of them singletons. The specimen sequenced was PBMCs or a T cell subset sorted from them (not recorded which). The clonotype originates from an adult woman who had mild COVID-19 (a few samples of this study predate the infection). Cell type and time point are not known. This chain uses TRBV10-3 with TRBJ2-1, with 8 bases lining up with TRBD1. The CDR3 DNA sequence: TGTGCCATCAGTGAGTCGGGGGACAGGAGCAATGAGCAGTTCTTC. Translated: CAISESGDRSNEQFF.